This T cell receptor beta chain came from a study of cytomegalovirus exposure and HLA in healthy donors (dated by TCRdb to about 2017). Looking at the study overall: An earlier analysis of several hundred of the donors reported approximately 300 Gb of sequence data and some 120 million unique TCR beta sequences from about 180 million T cells. Using immunosequencing, the study profiled T cell repertoires from 666 subjects and related those repertoires to cytomegalovirus serostatus. Roughly 5 DR-DQ haplotypes were handled as single units for association and clustering, since linkage in the cohort was strong. The number of typed donors differed by locus: about 620-640 for A, B, C, DRB1 and DQB1; some 540 for DQA1; fewer than 610 for DPA1; and roughly 450 for DPB1. Along with the roughly 610-subject first cohort, a separate validation cohort of over a hundred different subjects was used. The aim of the study was to test whether cataloging public T cell receptors could identify signatures of past pathogen exposure. An earlier analysis of nearly 600 of the donors applied high-throughput TCR beta sequencing to assess whether each TCR beta V gene segment acted as functional or pseudogenic. In a later analysis, previously published TCR beta repertoires from several hundred donors were re-analyzed and high-resolution HLA genotyping was added so that TCR occurrence patterns could be studied. Around 330 gigabases of sequencing data and tens of millions of unique TCR sequences made up an early release that covered several hundred HLA-typed donors. Among over 350 genotyped donors of the cohort, an average of approximately 230,000 unique TCR beta nucleotide sequences were sequenced per donor, approximately 20% of them non-productive. A later genetic analysis used genome-wide SNP genotypes for 398 of the 666 donors, treating that subset as a discovery cohort. Rather than using new phenotypic data, the later analysis identified candidate immune exposures from TCR beta sequences and from how often those sequences occurred across donors. The genetic ancestry cluster associated with self-reported Caucasian donors included approximately 85% of the approximately 430 genotyped donors. Class I and class II HLA loci were covered by the typing at four-digit resolution. All discovery cohort repertoires had been generated on a single sequencing platform. Donor age, sex, ethnicity and CMV serostatus were compiled alongside the repertoire data. To predict cytomegalovirus infection status, the study combined high-throughput TCR immunosequencing, statistical association of individual TCRs with disease status, and machine learning. Paper-wide results and their limitations: Three of the identified cytomegalovirus-associated TCR beta chains were confirmed in vitro to be specific for cytomegalovirus antigens. CMV serostatus was the only immune exposure information available for the cohort. In an earlier analysis of about 600 of the donors, most TCR beta V segments appeared in productive rearrangements about 87% or about 30% of the time, broadly matching IMGT annotations. When HLA alleles, especially DR and DQ, strongly co-occurred, TCR associations were difficult to assign to individual alleles. In a later analysis, most CMV-associated TCR beta chains were found to appear HLA-restricted, with HLA associations seemingly driven largely by CMV exposure. In a later genetic analysis, a missense DCLRE1C variant was associated with V-gene and J-gene trimming of TCR beta chains, and the association was replicated in an independent cohort. The classifier was reported to diagnose cytomegalovirus status with high specificity and sensitivity in both the original and validation cohorts. In the study, around 150 TCR beta chains were listed as associated with cytomegalovirus. Because HLA typing was unavailable for some donors at each locus, only the typed subset was used in association tests. A further reported finding was that TCR beta sequences accurately predicted the HLA-A and HLA-B alleles for most subjects in the first cohort. The earlier analysis of approximately 560 of the donors excluded over 15 rarely observed V segments, including chromosome 9 orphons, because counts were too low. Some IMGT-functional V segments, including TRBV6-2 and TRBV6-3, could not be distinguished by the 87-base-pair reads and were therefore excluded. A cluster of highly shared sequence variants was judged likely to be a technical artifact of the sequencing pipeline. Compared with equally common non-associated chains, HLA-associated TCR beta chains in a later analysis were more clonally expanded and had lower generation probabilities. Most TCR sequences were observed very rarely across donors, whereas some public TCRs were present in many individuals. According to a later analysis, parvovirus B19, influenza, CMV and Epstein-Barr virus appeared linked to several top co-occurrence clusters. Linkage disequilibrium might explain the correlated functional status among segregating V segments, but an unknown experimental factor could not be excluded. In a later analysis, TCR association rates were found to vary across HLA loci, with the most associated TCRs seen for DRB1 alleles and the fewest for HLA-C alleles. The presence/absence analyses assumed that sequencing depth was roughly uniform across donors, and that assumption may not be true. A later genetic analysis reported fewer N-insertions in productive TCRs among donors in an Asian-associated ancestry cluster than the 666-donor mean. At a false discovery rate of 0.05, a later analysis linked roughly 17,000 TCR beta sequences to specific HLA alleles. According to the authors, the approach could potentially be generalized to other disease states and immunological phenotypes. The cohort was sequenced for TCR beta chains only, and without alpha or paired-chain data the features that could be detected were limited.

CDR3 length: 14 amino acids, cysteine to phenylalanine. Only the CDR3 portion is preserved as DNA: 42 bases, with reading frame beginning at the first base. Taken from the germline V gene, the CDR1 and CDR2 loops are KGHSH and LQKENI. V is pared back by 1 base and J by 2 bases, with 9 bases lying between the germline termini. In total, 600 or so healthy bone marrow donors made up the cohort. All cohort members were sampled while nominally healthy, although unrecorded immune exposures were likely present. The donor was CMV seropositive and was included in the group of 300 or so seropositive cohort members. Every donor gave a peripheral blood sample, and the peripheral blood mononuclear cells from that sample were used for TCR beta sequencing. The Qiagen DNeasy Blood Extraction Kit was used to extract genomic DNA from the blood cell samples. Notes on this clone: Its antigen remains undetermined. Base qualities are not provided; no much larger clone lies one nucleotide away.

The method was the immunoSEQ multiplex PCR assay. The multiplex PCR relied on a mix of 60 forward primers for TCR Vbeta segments and 13 reverse primers for TCR Jbeta segments. The CDR3 region of rearranged TCR beta genes was amplified from genomic DNA by a multiplex PCR assay. The amplified TCR beta libraries were sequenced on the Illumina HiSeq System as 87-base-pair reads. Per the authors' processing: A later analysis counted tens of millions of unique TCR beta chains across the 550 to 700 repertoires, and roughly 9.9 million of these chains were shared by at least two donors. A nearest-neighbor algorithm error-corrected the raw reads and collapsed the reads into unique sequences, merging closely related sequences to remove PCR and sequencing errors. V, D and J gene segments were assigned by aligning CDR3 sequences to IMGT reference sequences. For a sequence to be retained, a match of at least six nucleotides to both a V gene segment and a J gene segment was required. A rearrangement was called productive if the CDR3 had no stop codons and remained in frame with V and J, and every other rearrangement was called non-productive. CDR3 was defined according to IMGT convention as the region running from the second conserved V-encoded cysteine to the conserved J-encoded phenylalanine. The earlier analysis of a few hundred of the donors excluded any sequence lacking an unambiguous match to a single V gene segment. An earlier analysis of several hundred of the donors called V segments functional above 56.7% productive rearrangements and segregating when the between-donor standard deviation exceeded 5%. A statistical classification framework was built to diagnose cytomegalovirus status from the catalog of TCR beta chain sequences. A later analysis assigned V and J genes by comparing TCR nucleotide sequences with IMGT/GENE-DB human TR gene sequences. In a later analysis, CDR3 sequences and most-parsimonious VDJ recombination scenarios were assigned using the TCRdist pipeline. In a later analysis, every TCR beta chain was defined by the combination of its CDR3 amino acid sequence and its V-gene family, and reads without a unique V-gene family were dropped. To address suspected cross-contamination and a sequencing artifact, a later analysis removed under 600 highly shared, low-generation-probability nucleotide sequences. For each public chain, a later analysis derived a clonal expansion index from normalized ranks of inferred template counts within each repertoire. In a later analysis, generation probabilities were computed using a VDJ recombination model fitted to out-of-frame rearrangements, and the results were checked against IGoR. In a later analysis, hypergeometric tests were used to score TCR-TCR, TCR-HLA and TCR-CMV co-occurrence, with a repertoire-size bias correction applied to TCR pairs. To estimate false discovery rates, a later analysis permuted the HLA or CMV assignments 20 times. In a later analysis, co-occurring TCRs were grouped with DBSCAN, and TCRdist sequence similarity was added when clustering was performed within HLA-allele-positive subsets. Repertoires with fewer than 30,000 or more than 120,000 public chains were left out of co-occurrence clustering, as were five repertoires with anomalous nucleotide sharing. TCRdb mirrors the immuneACCESS table, restricted to in-frame sequences. Some clones are absent from its copies; in checked studies, under half trace to an unresolved V gene, and the reason for the others is unknown. V and J calls and clone size are as listed in that table; D and trimming were resolved from the DNA. For this sample there are fewer than 200,000 clones; approximately 77% appear just once. The biggest ten clones account for around 3.5% of the sample.

Sequenced input: PBMCs. The receptor was derived from a man aged 25-45 years in good health and CMV-seropositive. The V gene is TRBV18 and the J gene is TRBJ2-7, with TRBD1 perhaps the D gene, on 5 matching bases. Here is the DNA: TGTGCCAGCTCACCACAGGGGTTGACCTACGAGCAGTACTTC. Translated, this is CASSPQGLTYEQYF.